These 9 T cell receptor beta chains were sequenced from one sample in a study of T-cell memory formation after mild COVID-19. TCRdb re-called the 5' RACE reads through MiXCR, storing one row per CDR3 protein. The repertoire consists of approximately 290,000 distinct CDR3 sequences, with under 8.5% occurring once and the leading ten covering approximately 23%. Sequenced input: PBMCs or a T cell subset sorted from them (not recorded which). Source of these receptors: a man between 18 and 35 years old who had mild COVID-19 (a few samples of this study predate the infection). Cell type and time point are not known.

This clonotype was counted many times. The genes are TRBV10-3 and TRBJ2-7; no clear D gene. V lost 6 bases and J 2 bases, leaving 14 bases between the germline ends. Looked up from germline, CDR1 is ENHRY and CDR2 is SYGVKD. The CDR3 spans 14 residues. In DNA form, the CDR3 reads TGTGCCATCAGAAGTAGGAACGGCACCTACGAGCAGTACTTC. Amino acid sequence: CAIRSRNGTYEQYF.

The chain employs TRBV19 and TRBJ1-2; D perhaps matches TRBD1 (6 bases). This CDR3 has 10 residues. Germline loops: CDR1 LNHDA, CDR2 SQIVND (reference sequence). V lost 7 bases to trimming and J lost 12 bases, with 12 bases between them. The CDR3 loop is CASNPGEDTF. The DNA for the CDR3 is TGTGCCAGTAACCCAGGGGAGGACACCTTC.

This clonotype was observed a single time. A read error is possible here, since a much larger clone lies one base away. The genes are TRBV4-2 and TRBJ1-1, with a possible D match to TRBD1 (5 bases). Germline CDR1 is LGHNA and CDR2 is YNFKEQ. This CDR3 is built from 15 residues. The CDR3, as DNA: TGTTCCAGCAGCCAAGATGTGGGGCGGAGCGCTGAAGCTTTCTTT. This codes for CSSSQDVGRSAEAFF.

Many counts were recorded for this clonotype. An end of the junction differs from the germline gene, which may be a read error. The V and J genes are TRBV27 and TRBJ1-1; D ambiguous. Germline CDR1 and CDR2: MNHEY and SMNVEV (reference sequence). The CDR3 totals 14 residues. The DNA of the CDR3 is TGCGCCAGCAGCTTGAGTGGGCTGAACACTGAAGCTTTCTTT. As protein: CASSLSGLNTEAFF.

The chain recombines TRBV5-1 with TRBJ2-3, with 9 bases that match TRBD1. Germline CDR1 is SGHRS and CDR2 is YFSETQ. The V gene end was trimmed by 4 bases and the J gene end by 2 bases; junction bases not matched to a gene: 11. This CDR3 contains 17 residues. CDR3 sequence (DNA): TGCGCCAGCAGCAAACACTCACAGGGGGCCAACACAGATACGCAGTATTTT. It specifies CASSKHSQGANTDTQYF.

This rearrangement joins TRBV4-2 to TRBJ1-1; no clear D. The V and J ends lost 3 bases and 7 bases respectively, with 27 bases between them. The germline gives CDR1 LGHNA, CDR2 YNFKEQ. The CDR3 has 18 residues. CDR3 in amino acids: CASSQEDRTFRGGVEAFF. CDR3 DNA sequence: TGTGCCAGCAGCCAGGAAGACCGGACCTTTCGGGGTGGCGTTGAAGCTTTCTTT.

This clonotype was counted only a few times. V is TRBV4-1 and J is TRBJ2-3; maybe TRBD1 (5 bases). The CDR3 length is 14 residues. The germline gives CDR1 MGHRA, CDR2 YSYEKL. V dropped 4 bases and J dropped 3 bases, with 11 bases sitting between them. CDR3 region: CASSRVGRTDTQYF. The DNA of the CDR3 is TGCGCCAGCAGCCGGGTGGGGCGAACAGATACGCAGTATTTT.

This clonotype has only a few counts. The CDR3 bases are TGTGCCAGCAGTTTATCTTTCAGGGGGAGCAATCAGCCCCAGCATTTT. It specifies CASSLSFRGSNQPQHF. This chain connects TRBV27 to TRBJ1-5; 7 nucleotides align to TRBD1. Germline assignment: CDR1 MNHEY and CDR2 SMNVEV (reference sequence). Germline trimming cut 0 bases from V and 1 base from J; bases unmatched to any gene: 3. The CDR3 length is 16 residues.

This clonotype was counted only a few times. This sequence joins TRBV9 and TRBJ1-5, with D unresolved. V was trimmed by 0 bases and J by 2 bases, leaving 6 bases between them. Germline-derived CDR1 and CDR2 are SGDLS and YYNGEE. The CDR3 runs to 14 residues. CDR3 in amino acids: CASSVEGGNQPQHF. The CDR3 DNA follows: TGTGCCAGCAGCGTAGAGGGTGGCAATCAGCCCCAGCATTTT.